The next 17 T cell receptor beta chains were all read from a single sample in a study of molecular identifiers for immune sequencing clone quantification. MiXCR, applied by TCRdb to the PCR reads, yields one record per CDR3 protein. The sample lists approximately 10,000 distinct CDR3 sequences, roughly 14% seen once, with around 1.5% in the top ten. Sequencing was carried out using naive CD8+ T cells from blood, with Jurkat cell RNA spiked in. Regarding subset: FACS-sorted CD8+CD4-CCR7+CD45RA+ naive T cells. Source of these receptors: a human donor in good health. Some libraries in this study had Jurkat cell RNA spiked in.

This clonotype was seen ten or more times. The chain uses TRBV12-3 or TRBV12-4 and TRBJ2-7; D perhaps matches TRBD2 (5 bases). V dropped 3 bases and J dropped 7 bases, with 13 bases sitting between them. This CDR3 has 13 amino acids. The chain's CDR3 is CASSFPDGGEQYF. DNA for the CDR3: TGTGCCAGCAGTTTCCCGGATGGAGGAGAGCAGTACTTC.

Points on this clonotype: This may be a read error, as it is one base from a much larger clone. The CDR3 reads CSARDPSGRAYNAQFF. Here the CDR3 DNA reads TGCAGTGCTAGAGATCCGTCCGGGAGGGCCTACAATGCGCAGTTCTTC. V usage is TRBV20-1 and J usage is TRBJ2-1, with TRBD2 matching 8 bases. The CDR3 is 16 residues long. Germline V gene lookup returns CDR1 DFQATT and CDR2 SNEGSKA (reference sequence).

About this clonotype itself: It may be a read error: a sequence one base away is much more abundant. The chain has TRBV7-6 and TRBJ2-7; D may be TRBD1 or TRBD2 (5 bases each). Germline V gene data show CDR1 as SGHVS and CDR2 as FNYEAQ. The CDR3 consists of 14 residues. The CDR3 sequence is CASSLIVGDHERYF. CDR3 sequence (DNA): TGTGCCAGCAGCTTAATAGTTGGGGACCACGAGCGGTACTTC.

At least ten counts were recorded for this clonotype. This chain links TRBV7-6 with TRBJ1-5; maybe TRBD1 (5 bases). The CDR3 is 14 amino acids. Trimming removed 8 bases from V and 5 bases from J, with 16 bases in between. Germline CDR1 SGHVS, CDR2 FNYEAQ. CDR3 DNA: TGTGCCAGCGGCCCGGGGGGACCGGATCAGCCCCAGCATTTT. Translating gives CASGPGGPDQPQHF.

This clonotype is labeled as medium-sized. The gene calls are TRBV30 and TRBJ2-1; unclear D gene. Germline V lookup: CDR1 GTSNPN, CDR2 SVGIG (reference sequence). V lost 2 bases, J lost 8 bases, and 7 bases lay in between. This CDR3 is 11 amino acids long. The CDR3, as DNA: TGTGCCTGGAGTATTGCCCATGAGCAGTTCTTC. Protein product: CAWSIAHEQFF.

This clonotype was counted only a few times. At one boundary the junction diverges from the germline segment, which might be a read error. This sequence joins TRBV7-4 and TRBJ2-7; D ambiguous. This CDR3 has 8 residues. Germline CDR1 and CDR2: SGHVT and SQSDAQ. In DNA form, the CDR3 reads TGTGCCAGCAGTTTAGGGTACTTC. The encoded protein is CASSLGYF. Full variable domain (rest looked up from reference TRBV7-4 and TRBJ2-7): GAGVSQSPRYKVAKRGRDVALRCDSISGHVTLYWYRQTLGQGSEVLTYSQSDAQRDKSGRPSGRFSAERPERSVSTLKIQRTEQGDSAVYLCASSLGYFGPGTRLTVT.

The CDR3 nucleotides read TGTGCCGGCGGCCCGATGGGAGATACGCAGTATTTT. Encoded protein: CAGGPMGDTQYF. The chain has TRBV7-2 and TRBJ2-3; D is unclear. Trimming pared 11 bases from V and 5 bases from J, leaving 14 bases between. CDR1 is SGHTA, CDR2 FQGNSA, per germline. The CDR3 extends over 12 amino acids.

This clonotype is medium-sized (0.01 to 0.1%). V usage is TRBV19 and J usage is TRBJ1-5; possible D gene TRBD1, 6 bases. The CDR3 totals 14 residues. The ends were cut back, 6 bases at V and 5 bases at J, with 14 bases in the middle. Germline V lookup: CDR1 LNHDA, CDR2 SQIVND (reference sequence). The chain's CDR3 is CASSLGAAHQPQHF. The CDR3 DNA is TGTGCCAGTAGCCTGGGGGCAGCCCATCAGCCCCAGCATTTT.

This clonotype showed up many times. This chain joins TRBV30 and TRBJ1-4; no clear D. This CDR3 has 15 amino acids. Germline loops: CDR1 GTSNPN, CDR2 SVGIG (reference sequence). Deletions cut 2 bases from V and 5 bases from J, with 15 bases between. The CDR3 bases are TGTGCCTGGAGTAACGGGAGGGATACGAATGAAAAACTGTTTTTT. Translation: CAWSNGRDTNEKLFF. Variable domain in full (rest from reference TRBV30 and TRBJ1-4): SQTIHQWPATLVQPVGSPLSLECTVEGTSNPNLYWYRQAAGRGLQLLFYSVGIGQISSEVPQNLSASRPQDRQFILSSKKLLLSDSGFYLCAWSNGRDTNEKLFFGSGTQLSVL.

This clonotype was seen once. Possible read error: a much larger clone is one base away. V is TRBV7-6 and J is TRBJ2-7, with D possibly matching TRBD1 (6 bases). Germline CDR1 is SGHVS and CDR2 is FNYEAQ. The CDR3 spans 14 residues. Trimming shortened V by 2 bases and J by 5 bases, and 13 bases separated the two germline ends. This chain's CDR3 is CASSLIVGGHEQYF. In DNA form, the CDR3 reads TGTGCCAGCAGCTTAATAGTTGGGGGCCACGAGCAGTACTTC. Full variable domain (outside the CDR3, taken from reference TRBV7-6 and TRBJ2-7): GAGVSQSPRYKVTKRGQDVALRCDPISGHVSLYWYRQALGQGPEFLTYFNYEAQQDKSGLPNDRFSAERPEGSISTLTIQRTEQRDSAMYRCASSLIVGGHEQYFGPGTRLTVT.

In its sample, this clonotype ranks as medium-sized. The J gene is TRBJ2-3, the V gene TRBV7-9; D is uncertain. Germline CDR1 SEHNR, CDR2 FQNEAQ (reference sequence). This CDR3 has 13 amino acids. V gave up 7 bases and J gave up 0 bases, with 8 bases separating them. The CDR3 nucleotides are TGTGCCAGCATCAGTACTAGCACAGATACGCAGTATTTT. Translated: CASISTSTDTQYF.

This clonotype is medium-sized. The chain carries TRBV7-9 and TRBJ1-1; 10 bases line up with TRBD1. CDR1 and CDR2 from the germline V gene are SEHNR and FQNEAQ (reference sequence). This CDR3 comprises 15 residues. The trim removed 5 bases at V and 0 bases at J, leaving 3 bases unmatched. CDR3 DNA sequence: TGTGCCAGCAGCCAGGGACAGGGGATGAACACTGAAGCTTTCTTT. This encodes CASSQGQGMNTEAFF.

As concerns this clonotype: The junction and the germline gene differ at one end; a read error may be behind it. The chain links TRBV6-1 to TRBJ2-7; D uncertain. In germline, CDR1 is MNHNS, CDR2 SASEGT. The CDR3 has 15 residues. The CDR3 nucleotides read TGTACCAGCAGGTCCAGTTTGACACCATCCTACGAGCAGTACTTC. Its translation is CTSRSSLTPSYEQYF.

This clonotype counts as medium-sized. The genes are TRBV29-1 and TRBJ2-7, with 10 bases lining up with TRBD2. CDR1 SQVTM and CDR2 ANQGSEA come from the germline V gene. V was pared by 4 bases and J by 5 bases, with 14 bases of the junction left unmatched. This CDR3 is built from 16 residues. This CDR3 is CSVVPSGRAGPNEQYF. The CDR3 DNA reads TGCAGCGTTGTTCCCAGCGGGAGGGCTGGGCCCAACGAGCAGTACTTC.

This clonotype is medium-sized. V usage is TRBV4-1 and J usage is TRBJ1-2, with a weak D call TRBD1 (6 bases). Germline loops: CDR1 MGHRA, CDR2 YSYEKL. The CDR3 extends over 16 amino acids. V was cut by 0 bases and J by 4 bases, with 15 bases left in between. The CDR3, as DNA: TGCGCCAGCAGCCAAGATCCGACAGGAGGGAGCTATGGCTACACCTTC. Translated: CASSQDPTGGSYGYTF.

A remark on this clonotype: With a much larger clone just one base away, this may be a read error. The chain recombines TRBV13 with TRBJ2-5, with no clear D. Germline V gives CDR1 PRHDT, CDR2 FYEKMQ (reference sequence). The CDR3 has 14 residues. The CDR3 spells CASGLQYSGETQYF. The CDR3 nucleotides read TGTGCCAGCGGCTTACAGTATAGTGGGGAGACCCAGTACTTC.

This clonotype was seen at least ten times. The rearrangement joins TRBV5-6 to TRBJ2-2; D uncertain. V gave up 2 bases and J gave up 3 bases, with 8 bases separating them. Germline lookup yields CDR1 SGHDT and CDR2 YYEEEE. The CDR3 has 14 amino acids. The CDR3 DNA reads as TGTGCCAGCAGCTTCCCAGCCGACACCGGGGAGCTGTTTTTT. This encodes CASSFPADTGELFF.